One sample yielded the 11 T cell receptor beta chains listed below, sequenced in a study of memory B cells and T cells in multiple sclerosis. Produced via immunoSEQ multiplex PCR; TCRdb's table is partial and in-frame only. The sample gives some 48,000 clones, about 80% of which show up once; about 1.1% is in the top ten. CFSE-dim autoproliferating and CFSE-high non-proliferating T cells from unstimulated culture were sequenced separately. Pooled replicate wells came from around 50 million CFSE-labeled PBMCs cultured approximately seven days without stimulus. No cognate antigen is known for these TCRs. What was sequenced was PBMCs from blood kept in culture. The source is a human donor with multiple sclerosis.

The rearrangement uses TRBV30 and TRBJ1-5; D might be TRBD1 (6 bases). The CDR3 length is 13 residues. Germline CDR1 and CDR2: GTSNPN and SVGIG (reference sequence). V was pared by 2 bases and J by 6 bases, with 11 bases between. The CDR3 protein is CAWSRGGGQPQHF. The DNA for the CDR3 is TGTGCCTGGAGTAGAGGGGGGGGTCAGCCCCAGCATTTT.

The rearrangement joins TRBV7-2 to TRBJ2-1; 8 bases map to TRBD1. Per the germline V gene, CDR1 is SGHTA and CDR2 is FQGNSA. The ends lost 0 bases at V and 3 bases at J; junction bases unmatched: 1. This CDR3 comprises 15 residues. The CDR3 nucleotides are TGTGCCAGCAGCTTAGCGACAGGGGACTACAATGAGCAGTTCTTC. Translated, it gives CASSLATGDYNEQFF.

The chain couples TRBV7-2 to TRBJ1-1; no firm D call. The germline V and J ends were trimmed by 3 bases and 0 bases, with 8 bases remaining between them. Germline V lookup: CDR1 SGHTA, CDR2 FQGNSA. The CDR3 consists of 14 residues. The CDR3 loop reads CASSFAPMNTEAFF. CDR3 in DNA: TGTGCCAGCAGCTTCGCACCAATGAACACTGAAGCTTTCTTT.

The chain uses TRBV6-5 and TRBJ2-7; the D is unclear. This CDR3 is 13 amino acids long. In germline, CDR1 is MNHEY, CDR2 SVGAGI. Between the trimmed V and J ends, which lost 0 bases and 4 bases, there was a span of 7 bases. The CDR3 region is CASSYSPRYEQYF. CDR3 sequence (DNA): TGTGCCAGCAGTTACTCGCCGCGTTACGAGCAGTACTTC.

The chain carries TRBV4-1 and TRBJ1-2; D may be TRBD1 (6 bases). Trimming removed 1 base at V and 5 bases at J, with 17 bases between. This CDR3 has 16 residues. The V gene's germline CDR1 is MGHRA and CDR2 YSYEKL. The CDR3 protein is CASSQATSRGLYGYTF. In nucleotides, the CDR3 is TGCGCCAGCAGCCAAGCCACCAGCAGGGGACTTTATGGCTACACCTTC.

The chain carries TRBV7-2 and TRBJ1-4, with 9 nucleotides matching TRBD1. CDR1 and CDR2 (germline): SGHTA, FQGNSA. This CDR3 has 14 residues. The V segment lost 6 bases and the J segment 7 bases; nucleotides outside the gene matches: 6. Here the CDR3 reads CASSPGTGTEKLFF. CDR3 nucleotides: TGTGCCAGCAGTCCCGGGACAGGGACTGAAAAACTGTTTTTT.

This clone was counted a single time. The chain couples TRBV5-1 to TRBJ2-2; 9 nucleotides align to TRBD1. The CDR3 loop spans 15 amino acids. Trimming cost V 7 bases and J 2 bases; bases outside gene matches: 6. Germline V gene data show CDR1 as SGHRS and CDR2 as YFSETQ. CDR3 coding DNA: TGCGCCAGCGGGGGACAGGGAGGCAACACCGGGGAGCTGTTTTTT. Encoded protein: CASGGQGGNTGELFF.

The gene calls are TRBV19 and TRBJ1-2, with unresolved D. This CDR3 region has 13 residues. With 2 bases removed from V and 4 bases from J, the gap between germline ends came to 8 bases. Germline V gene data show CDR1 as LNHDA and CDR2 as SQIVND (reference sequence). For the CDR3, the DNA is TGTGCCAGTAGTATAAATGGACCCTATGGCTACACCTTC. Encoded protein: CASSINGPYGYTF.

This clone has just one count. The rearrangement joins TRBV7-9 to TRBJ2-3; 9 bases align to TRBD2. The length of the CDR3 is 17 residues. CDR1 is SEHNR and CDR2 is FQNEAQ in the germline V gene (reference sequence). Trimming cost V 0 bases and J 3 bases; bases outside gene matches: 7. The CDR3 is CASSLAGRGGWTDTQYF. The DNA of the CDR3 is TGTGCCAGCAGCTTAGCTGGGCGGGGGGGTTGGACAGATACGCAGTATTTT.

This clone was counted only a few times. The genes are TRBV18 and TRBJ2-3; 16 bases are shared with TRBD2. The V segment lost 6 bases and the J segment 3 bases; nucleotides outside the gene matches: 6. Germline V gene data show CDR1 as KGHSH and CDR2 as LQKENI. The CDR3 contains 17 residues. This CDR3 is CASSGLAGGPGTDTQYF. The CDR3 nucleotides read TGTGCCAGCTCGGGACTAGCGGGGGGGCCCGGGACAGATACGCAGTATTTT. The full variable domain, rest sourced from reference TRBV18 and TRBJ2-3, is NAGVMQNPRHLVRRRGQEARLRCSPMKGHSHVYWYRQLPEEGLKFMVYLQKENIIDESGMPKERFSAEFPKEGPSILRIQQVVRGDSAAYFCASSGLAGGPGTDTQYFGPGTRLTVL.

The rearrangement links TRBV5-5 to TRBJ2-1; 9 bases map to TRBD1. CDR1 is SGHKS and CDR2 is YYEKEE in the germline V gene (reference sequence). The CDR3 totals 15 residues. The V and J ends lost 2 bases and 4 bases, in that order; junction bases with no gene match: 4. Here the CDR3 DNA reads TGTGCCAGCAGCTTCCCCGGGACAGGGTACAATGAGCAGTTCTTC. Protein: CASSFPGTGYNEQFF.